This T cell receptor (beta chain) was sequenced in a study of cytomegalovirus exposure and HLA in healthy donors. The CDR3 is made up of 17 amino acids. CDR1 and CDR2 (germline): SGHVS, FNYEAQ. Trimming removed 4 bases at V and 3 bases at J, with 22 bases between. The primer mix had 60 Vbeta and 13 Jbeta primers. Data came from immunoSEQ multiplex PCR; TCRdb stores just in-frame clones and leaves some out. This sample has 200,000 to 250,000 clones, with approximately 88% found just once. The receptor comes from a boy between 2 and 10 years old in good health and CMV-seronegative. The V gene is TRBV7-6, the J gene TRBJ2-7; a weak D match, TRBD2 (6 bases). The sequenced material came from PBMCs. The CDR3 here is CASSSLEEGAKNYEQYF. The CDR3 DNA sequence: TGTGCCAGCAGCTCCCTTGAGGAGGGAGCGAAAAACTACGAGCAGTACTTC. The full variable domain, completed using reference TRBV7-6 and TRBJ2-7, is GAGVSQSPRYKVTKRGQDVALRCDPISGHVSLYWYRQALGQGPEFLTYFNYEAQQDKSGLPNDRFSAERPEGSISTLTIQRTEQRDSAMYRCASSSLEEGAKNYEQYFGPGTRLTVT.